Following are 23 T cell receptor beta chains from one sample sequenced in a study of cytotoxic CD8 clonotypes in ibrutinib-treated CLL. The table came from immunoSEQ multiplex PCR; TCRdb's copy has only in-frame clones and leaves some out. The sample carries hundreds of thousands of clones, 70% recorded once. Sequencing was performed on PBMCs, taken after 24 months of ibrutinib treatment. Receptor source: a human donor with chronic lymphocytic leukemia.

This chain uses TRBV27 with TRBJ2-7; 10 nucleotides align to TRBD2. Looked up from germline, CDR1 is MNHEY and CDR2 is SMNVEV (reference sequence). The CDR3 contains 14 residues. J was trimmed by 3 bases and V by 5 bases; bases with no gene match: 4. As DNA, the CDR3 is TGTGCCAGCAGTGCTAGCGGGAGTAGCTACGAGCAGTACTTC. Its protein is CASSASGSSYEQYF.

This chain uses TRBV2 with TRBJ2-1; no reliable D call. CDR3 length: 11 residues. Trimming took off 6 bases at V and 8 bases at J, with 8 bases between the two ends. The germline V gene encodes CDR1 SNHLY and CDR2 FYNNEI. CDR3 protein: CASRSFDEQFF. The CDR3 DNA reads TGTGCCAGCAGATCGTTCGATGAGCAGTTCTTC. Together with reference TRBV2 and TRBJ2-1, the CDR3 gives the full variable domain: EPEVTQTPSHQVTQMGQEVILRCVPISNHLYFYWYRQILGQKVEFLVSFYNNEISEKSEIFDDQFSVERPDGSNFTLKIRSTKLEDSAMYFCASRSFDEQFFGPGTRLTVL.

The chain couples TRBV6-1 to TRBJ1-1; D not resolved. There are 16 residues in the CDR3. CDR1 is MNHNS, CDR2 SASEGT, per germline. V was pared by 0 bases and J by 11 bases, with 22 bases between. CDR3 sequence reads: CASSEACWVPKTLAFF. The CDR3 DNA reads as TGTGCCAGCAGTGAAGCGTGTTGGGTCCCAAAGACATTGGCTTTCTTT.

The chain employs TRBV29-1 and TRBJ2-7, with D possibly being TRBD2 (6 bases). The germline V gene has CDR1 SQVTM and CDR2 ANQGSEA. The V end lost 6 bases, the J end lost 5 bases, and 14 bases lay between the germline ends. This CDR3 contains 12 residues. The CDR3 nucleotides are TGCAGCGTACGCGGGCGGGGTAACGAGCAGTACTTC. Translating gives CSVRGRGNEQYF.

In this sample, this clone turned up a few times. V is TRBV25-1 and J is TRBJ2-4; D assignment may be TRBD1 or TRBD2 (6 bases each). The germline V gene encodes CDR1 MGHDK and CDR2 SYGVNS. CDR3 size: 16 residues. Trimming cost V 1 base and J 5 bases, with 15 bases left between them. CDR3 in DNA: TGTGCCAGCAGTGAATGGGGGCGGGGACTTCAAAACATTCAGTACTTC. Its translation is CASSEWGRGLQNIQYF.

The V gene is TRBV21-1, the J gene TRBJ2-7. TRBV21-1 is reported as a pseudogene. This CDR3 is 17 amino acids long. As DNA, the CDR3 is TGTGCCAGCAGCAATACCGCCCGTGACAGCCCGGGATACGAGCAGTACTTC. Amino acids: CASSNTARDSPGYEQYF.

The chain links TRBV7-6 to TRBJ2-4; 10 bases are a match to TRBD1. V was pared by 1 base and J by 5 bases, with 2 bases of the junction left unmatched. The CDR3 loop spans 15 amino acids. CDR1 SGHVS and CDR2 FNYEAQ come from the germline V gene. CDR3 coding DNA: TGTGCCAGCAGCTTAGAAGGGACAGGGGAAAACATTCAGTACTTC. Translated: CASSLEGTGENIQYF.

The CDR3 here is CASSPLYSNQPQHF. Here the CDR3 DNA reads TGTGCCAGCAGCCCCTTATATAGCAATCAGCCCCAGCATTTT. The rearrangement links TRBV6-5 to TRBJ1-5; no clear D. The germline CDR1 and CDR2 sequences are MNHEY and SVGAGI. V lost 6 bases and J 0 bases, leaving 9 bases between the germline ends. This CDR3 comprises 14 residues.

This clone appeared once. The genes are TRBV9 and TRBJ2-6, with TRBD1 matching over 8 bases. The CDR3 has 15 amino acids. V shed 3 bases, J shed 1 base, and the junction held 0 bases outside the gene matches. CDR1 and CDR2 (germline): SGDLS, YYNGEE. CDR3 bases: TGTGCCAGCAGCGGGACAGGGTCTGGGGCCAACGTCCTGACTTTC. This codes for CASSGTGSGANVLTF.

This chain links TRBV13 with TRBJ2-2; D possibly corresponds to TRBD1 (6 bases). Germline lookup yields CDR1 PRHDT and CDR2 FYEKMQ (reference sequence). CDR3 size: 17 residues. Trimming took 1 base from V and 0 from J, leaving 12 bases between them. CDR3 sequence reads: CASSLVWDTANTGELFF. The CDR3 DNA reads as TGTGCCAGCAGCTTAGTCTGGGACACCGCGAACACCGGGGAGCTGTTTTTT.

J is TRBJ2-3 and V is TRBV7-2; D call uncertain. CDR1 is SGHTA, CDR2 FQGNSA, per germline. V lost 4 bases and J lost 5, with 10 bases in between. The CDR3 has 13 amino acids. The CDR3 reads CASSSHIRDTQYF. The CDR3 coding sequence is TGTGCCAGCAGCTCCCACATTCGAGATACGCAGTATTTT.

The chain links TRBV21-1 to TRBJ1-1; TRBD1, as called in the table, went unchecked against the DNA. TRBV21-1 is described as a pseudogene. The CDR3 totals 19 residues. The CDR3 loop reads CASTPGQGALPHMNTEAFF. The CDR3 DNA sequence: TGTGCCAGCACGCCGGGACAGGGGGCCCTTCCCCATATGAACACTGAAGCTTTCTTT.

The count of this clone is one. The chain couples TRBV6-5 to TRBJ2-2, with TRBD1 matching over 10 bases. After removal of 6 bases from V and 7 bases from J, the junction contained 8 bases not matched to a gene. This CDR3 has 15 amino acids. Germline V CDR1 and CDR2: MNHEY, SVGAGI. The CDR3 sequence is CASSLTGGLGGELFF. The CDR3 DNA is TGTGCCAGCAGCCTGACAGGGGGCTTAGGCGGGGAGCTGTTTTTT.

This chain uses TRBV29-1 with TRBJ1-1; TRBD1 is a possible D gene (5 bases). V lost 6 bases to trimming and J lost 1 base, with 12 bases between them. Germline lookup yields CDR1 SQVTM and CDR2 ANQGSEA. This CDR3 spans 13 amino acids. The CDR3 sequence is CSVSTGGNTEAFF. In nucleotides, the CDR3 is TGCAGCGTATCGACGGGGGGGAACACTGAAGCTTTCTTT.

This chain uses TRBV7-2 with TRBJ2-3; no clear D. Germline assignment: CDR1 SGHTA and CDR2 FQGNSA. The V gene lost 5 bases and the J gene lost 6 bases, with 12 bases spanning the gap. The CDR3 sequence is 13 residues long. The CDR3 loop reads CASSPHRRDTQYF. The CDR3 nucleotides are TGTGCCAGCAGCCCACACAGACGGGATACGCAGTATTTT.

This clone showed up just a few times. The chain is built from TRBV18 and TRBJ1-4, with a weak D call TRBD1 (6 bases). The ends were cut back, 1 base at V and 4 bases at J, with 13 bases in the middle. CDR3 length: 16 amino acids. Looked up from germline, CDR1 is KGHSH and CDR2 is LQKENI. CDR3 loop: CASSPLTGPDNEKLFF. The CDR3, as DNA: TGTGCCAGCTCACCACTAACAGGGCCGGATAATGAAAAACTGTTTTTT.

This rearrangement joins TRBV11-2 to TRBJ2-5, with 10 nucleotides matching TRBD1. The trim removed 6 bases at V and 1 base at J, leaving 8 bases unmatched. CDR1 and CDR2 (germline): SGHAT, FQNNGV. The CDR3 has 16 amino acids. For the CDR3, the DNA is TGTGCCAGCAGGATGGGACAGGGGCGGCGCCAAGAGACCCAGTACTTC. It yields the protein CASRMGQGRRQETQYF. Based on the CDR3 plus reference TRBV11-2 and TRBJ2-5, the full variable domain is EAGVAQSPRYKIIEKRQSVAFWCNPISGHATLYWYQQILGQGPKLLIQFQNNGVVDDSQLPKDRFSAERLKGVDSTLKIQPAKLEDSAVYLCASRMGQGRRQETQYFGPGTRLLVL.

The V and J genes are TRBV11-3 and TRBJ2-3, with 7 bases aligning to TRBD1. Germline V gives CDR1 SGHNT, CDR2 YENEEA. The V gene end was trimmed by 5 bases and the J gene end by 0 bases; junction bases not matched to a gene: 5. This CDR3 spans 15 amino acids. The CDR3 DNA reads TGTGCCAGCAGCCCGACAGGGAGTAGCACAGATACGCAGTATTTT. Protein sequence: CASSPTGSSTDTQYF.

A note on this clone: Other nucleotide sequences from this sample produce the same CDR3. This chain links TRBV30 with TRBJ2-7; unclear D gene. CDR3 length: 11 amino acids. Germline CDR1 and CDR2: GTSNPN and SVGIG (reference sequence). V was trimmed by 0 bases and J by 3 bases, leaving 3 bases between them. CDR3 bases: TGTGCCTGGAGTGTAAGCTACGAGCAGTACTTC. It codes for CAWSVSYEQYF.

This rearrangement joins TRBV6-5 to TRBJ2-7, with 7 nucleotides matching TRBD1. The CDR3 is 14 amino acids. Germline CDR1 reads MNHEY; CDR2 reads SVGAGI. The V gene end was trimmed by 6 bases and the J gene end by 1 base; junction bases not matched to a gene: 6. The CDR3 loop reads CASREQGDSYEQYF. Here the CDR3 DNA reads TGTGCCAGCAGGGAGCAGGGGGATTCCTACGAGCAGTACTTC.

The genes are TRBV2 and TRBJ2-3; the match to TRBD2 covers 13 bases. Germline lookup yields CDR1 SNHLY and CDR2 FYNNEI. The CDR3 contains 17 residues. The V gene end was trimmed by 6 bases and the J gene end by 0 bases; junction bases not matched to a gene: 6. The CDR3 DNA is TGTGCCAGCAGCCTAAGGACTAGCGGGAGAAGCACAGATACGCAGTATTTT. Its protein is CASSLRTSGRSTDTQYF.

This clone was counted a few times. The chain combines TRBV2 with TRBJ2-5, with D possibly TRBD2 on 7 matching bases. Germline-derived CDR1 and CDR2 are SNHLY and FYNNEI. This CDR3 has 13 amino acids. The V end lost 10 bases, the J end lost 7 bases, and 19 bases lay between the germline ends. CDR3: CATSGTLGGTQYF. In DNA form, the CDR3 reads TGTGCCACAAGCGGGACACTAGGGGGGACCCAGTACTTC. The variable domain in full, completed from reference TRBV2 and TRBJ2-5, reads EPEVTQTPSHQVTQMGQEVILRCVPISNHLYFYWYRQILGQKVEFLVSFYNNEISEKSEIFDDQFSVERPDGSNFTLKIRSTKLEDSAMYFCATSGTLGGTQYFGPGTRLLVL.

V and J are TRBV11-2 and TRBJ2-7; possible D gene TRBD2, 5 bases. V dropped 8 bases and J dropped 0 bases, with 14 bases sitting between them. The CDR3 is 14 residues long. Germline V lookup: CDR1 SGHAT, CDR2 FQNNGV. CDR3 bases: TGTGCCAGCGTTGCTGGGGAGAGCTCCTACGAGCAGTACTTC. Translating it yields CASVAGESSYEQYF. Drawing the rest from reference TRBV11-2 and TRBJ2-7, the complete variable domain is EAGVAQSPRYKIIEKRQSVAFWCNPISGHATLYWYQQILGQGPKLLIQFQNNGVVDDSQLPKDRFSAERLKGVDSTLKIQPAKLEDSAVYLCASVAGESSYEQYFGPGTRLTVT.